This note documents a single T cell receptor (beta chain) sequence. Its matching antigen is unknown. This specimen comes from a study of shared clonotypes between healthy human individuals. In the study overall: Those who served as donors were a couple of women and a few men between the ages of 18 and 49. Study findings and constraints: Sampling involved blood alone; tissue repertoires likely differ.

Some clones are missing from TCRdb's copy, which holds only in-frame ones; the method was immunoSEQ multiplex PCR. The profile shows about 2.1 million clones, approximately 92% of them singletons. Germline loops: CDR1 SEHNR, CDR2 FQNEAQ (reference sequence). The CDR3 is made up of 16 amino acids. V was pared by 9 bases and J by 7 bases, with 24 bases between. The naive CD8 population came from CD45RO-negative cells selected for CCR7, without terminally differentiated effector memory CD45RA+ cells. Sequencing was performed on naive CD8+ T cells from PBMCs. The receptor comes from a man aged 18 to 29 in good health. Some clones in this sample may be carry-over from other donors' samples. This chain connects TRBV7-9 to TRBJ1-4; D is ambiguous. The chain's CDR3 is CASQTSGKTSGEKLFF. CDR3 bases: TGTGCCAGTCAGACTTCTGGCAAGACGTCGGGTGAAAAACTGTTTTTT.